The next 32 T cell receptor beta chains were all read from a single sample in a study of cytomegalovirus exposure and HLA in healthy donors. PCR involved 60 Vbeta and 13 Jbeta primers. Here immunoSEQ multiplex PCR was the method, and the copy in TCRdb shows in-frame clones only, minus some. The table lists around 110,000 clones, over 60% of them singletons. Sample: PBMCs. Receptors originate from a middle-aged woman in good health and CMV-seropositive.

The chain recombines TRBV5-1 with TRBJ2-3, with D possibly TRBD2 on 5 matching bases. This CDR3 region has 15 residues. CDR1 SGHRS and CDR2 YFSETQ come from the germline V gene. The germline V and J ends were trimmed by 2 bases and 2 bases, with 12 bases remaining between them. The CDR3 here is CASSLASPDTDTQYF. CDR3 bases: TGCGCCAGCAGCTTAGCTAGCCCTGACACAGATACGCAGTATTTT.

The chain combines TRBV28 with TRBJ1-1; D is perhaps TRBD1 (6 bases). There are 13 residues in the CDR3. The germline V gene has CDR1 MDHEN and CDR2 SYDVKM. Trimming stripped 7 bases from V and 7 bases from J, with 16 bases between. CDR3 nucleotide sequence: TGTGCCAGCACCCTCTCCCGGACAGATGAAGCTTTCTTT. It encodes CASTLSRTDEAFF.

This chain uses TRBV5-4 with TRBJ2-7; 13 bases are a match to TRBD2. Germline loops: CDR1 SGHNT, CDR2 YYREEE (reference sequence). V dropped 4 bases and J dropped 6; count of bases not matched to a gene: 4. The CDR3 sequence is 14 residues long. The CDR3 protein is CASSPRTSGSEQYF. The CDR3, as DNA: TGTGCCAGCAGCCCAAGGACTAGCGGGAGCGAGCAGTACTTC.

The gene calls are TRBV10-3 and TRBJ2-5; TRBD2 might be the D (6 bases). The CDR3 is 14 amino acids. V shed 6 bases and J shed 1 base, with 12 bases lying between them. The germline V gene has CDR1 ENHRY and CDR2 SYGVKD. The CDR3 here is CAISRGTAQETQYF. CDR3 bases: TGTGCCATCAGCCGGGGGACTGCCCAAGAGACCCAGTACTTC.

J is TRBJ2-3 and V is TRBV9, with D tentatively TRBD2 (5 bases). The CDR3 loop spans 15 amino acids. The V and J ends lost 0 bases and 2 bases respectively, with 10 bases between them. Looked up from germline, CDR1 is SGDLS and CDR2 is YYNGEE. This chain's CDR3 is CASSVGVGDTDTQYF. The CDR3 DNA reads as TGTGCCAGCAGCGTAGGGGTGGGAGACACAGATACGCAGTATTTT.

The gene calls are TRBV11-2 and TRBJ2-7, with D tentatively TRBD2 (6 bases). Germline V gene data show CDR1 as SGHAT and CDR2 as FQNNGV. The CDR3 runs to 13 residues. V lost 4 bases, J lost 7 bases, and 14 bases lay in between. The CDR3 nucleotides are TGTGCCAGCAGCTGGGGCCGGGCGGGGGAGCAGTACTTC. Its protein product is CASSWGRAGEQYF.

This clone was seen a single time. The J gene is TRBJ2-2, the V gene TRBV5-1, with 8 positions matching TRBD1. Germline V CDR1 and CDR2: SGHRS, YFSETQ. This CDR3 has 14 residues. V lost 3 bases, J lost 3 bases, and 1 base stayed unmatched. As DNA, the CDR3 is TGCGCCAGCAGCTCGGGACAGGACACCGGGGAGCTGTTTTTT. It specifies CASSSGQDTGELFF.

This clone was seen a few times. This chain uses TRBV5-1 with TRBJ1-5, with a weak D call TRBD1 (5 bases). CDR1 SGHRS and CDR2 YFSETQ come from the germline V gene. There are 16 residues in the CDR3. Trimming left V 4 bases short and J 5 bases short, with 19 bases between. Written as DNA, the CDR3 is TGCGCCAGCAGCCCGCAGTCTGGAGGGGCGGATCAGCCCCAGCATTTT. Encoded protein: CASSPQSGGADQPQHF.

This clone turned up a few times. CDR3 protein: CASSDAGTGRSPLHF. The DNA for the CDR3 is TGTGCCAGCAGTGACGCCGGGACAGGGCGGTCACCCCTCCACTTT. V is TRBV6-4 and J is TRBJ1-6; 9 positions match TRBD1. V dropped 2 bases and J dropped 10; count of bases not matched to a gene: 6. The germline gives CDR1 MRHNA, CDR2 SNTAGT. There are 15 residues in the CDR3.

The chain has TRBV28 and TRBJ1-2, with D possibly being TRBD1 (6 bases). The V end lost 6 bases, the J end lost 0 bases, and 11 bases lay between the germline ends. Germline V gives CDR1 MDHEN, CDR2 SYDVKM. The length of the CDR3 is 14 residues. DNA for the CDR3: TGTGCCAGCAGCCCAGGGGTTCCTAACTATGGCTACACCTTC. It translates to CASSPGVPNYGYTF.

This clone was observed a few times. The V call is TRBV7-3, the J call TRBJ2-7, with 10 bases lining up with TRBD1. The trim removed 5 bases at V and 2 bases at J, leaving 6 bases unmatched. Germline-derived CDR1 and CDR2 are SGHTA and FQGTGA. CDR3 length equals 15 residues. The CDR3 sequence is CASSIPGQGPYEQYF. For the CDR3, the DNA is TGTGCCAGCAGCATACCGGGACAGGGGCCCTACGAGCAGTACTTC. The whole variable domain, filled in from reference TRBV7-3 and TRBJ2-7, reads GAGVSQTPSNKVTEKGKYVELRCDPISGHTALYWYRQSLGQGPEFLIYFQGTGAADDSGLPNDRFFAVRPEGSVSTLKIQRTERGDSAVYLCASSIPGQGPYEQYFGPGTRLTVT.

The rearrangement uses TRBV15 and TRBJ2-5; no clear D. CDR1 is LNHNV, CDR2 YYDKDF, per germline (reference sequence). The length of the CDR3 is 13 residues. Deletions cut 0 bases from V and 3 bases from J, with 5 bases between. The CDR3 nucleotides read TGTGCCACCAGCAGAGACCCCGAAGAGACCCAGTACTTC. Translating it yields CATSRDPEETQYF.

This clone has more than one count but fewer than ten. Written as DNA, the CDR3 is TGCAGCGGGATGGGGAGGGCGAATGAAAAACTGTTTTTT. It yields the protein CSGMGRANEKLFF. J is TRBJ1-4 and V is TRBV29-1; D uncertain. The length of the CDR3 is 13 residues. Trimming left V 7 bases short and J 5 bases short, with 14 bases between. Germline V lookup: CDR1 SQVTM, CDR2 ANQGSEA.

The chain links TRBV5-1 to TRBJ2-5; a possible D gene is TRBD2 (6 bases). The CDR3 contains 15 residues. The germline V gene encodes CDR1 SGHRS and CDR2 YFSETQ. The ends were cut back, 0 bases at V and 5 bases at J, with 14 bases in the middle. The CDR3 nucleotides are TGCGCCAGCAGCTTGGCCACGGGGGACGGGGAGACCCAGTACTTC. Its translation: CASSLATGDGETQYF.

This clone was observed a handful of times. The chain uses TRBV19 and TRBJ2-1; weak D call: TRBD2 (5 bases). Germline V gives CDR1 LNHDA, CDR2 SQIVND (reference sequence). Deletions cut 10 bases from V and 4 bases from J, with 11 bases between. The CDR3 loop spans 12 amino acids. This CDR3 is CATGPGYNEQFF. As DNA, the CDR3 is TGTGCCACCGGTCCGGGATACAATGAGCAGTTCTTC.

CDR3 bases: TGCAGTGCTAGGACAGGGTACGGCTACACCTTC. Amino acid sequence: CSARTGYGYTF. The chain uses TRBV20-1 and TRBJ1-2; 7 bases align to TRBD1. Germline CDR1 is DFQATT and CDR2 is SNEGSKA (reference sequence). V was clipped by 3 bases and J by 8 bases; unmatched bases: 3. The CDR3 extends over 11 amino acids.

The rearrangement uses TRBV28 and TRBJ1-5; TRBD1 is a possible D gene (6 bases). The V and J ends lost 4 bases and 15 bases respectively, with 16 bases between them. The CDR3 has 12 amino acids. The germline V gene encodes CDR1 MDHEN and CDR2 SYDVKM. CDR3 DNA: TGTGCCAGCAGTTCTTTACAGGGTCGGGGGCATTTT. Translating gives CASSSLQGRGHF.

The chain employs TRBV18 and TRBJ1-1; TRBD1 is a possible D gene (6 bases). Trimming left V 6 bases short and J 3 bases short, with 14 bases between. In germline, CDR1 is KGHSH, CDR2 LQKENI. The CDR3 spans 14 residues. CDR3 nucleotides: TGTGCCAGCTCGGTCCGACAGGCGGACACTGAAGCTTTCTTT. Its translation: CASSVRQADTEAFF.

The chain recombines TRBV28 with TRBJ2-2; 7 positions match TRBD1. The V gene's germline CDR1 is MDHEN and CDR2 SYDVKM. With V trimmed by 5 bases and J by 0 bases, 9 bases remained unmatched. This CDR3 has 17 residues. In nucleotides, the CDR3 is TGTGCCAGCAGTCTAACAGGGGTTTCCGCGAACACCGGGGAGCTGTTTTTT. This sequence encodes CASSLTGVSANTGELFF.

This chain links TRBV29-1 with TRBJ1-2, with D possibly being TRBD1 (6 bases). CDR1 is SQVTM, CDR2 ANQGSEA, per germline. CDR3 length: 17 residues. V lost 7 bases and J 0 bases, leaving 24 bases between the germline ends. CDR3 nucleotide sequence: TGCAGCGCTGACCCCCGGGACACCCACGTAGCTAACTATGGCTACACCTTC. Translation gives CSADPRDTHVANYGYTF.

This rearrangement joins TRBV19 to TRBJ1-5, with a tentative D call TRBD1 (5 bases). Trimming took 6 bases from V and 7 from J, leaving 19 bases between them. The germline gives CDR1 LNHDA, CDR2 SQIVND (reference sequence). The length of the CDR3 is 15 residues. The CDR3 loop is CASSPTVSKIQPQHF. The CDR3 nucleotides read TGTGCCAGTAGCCCGACAGTCTCCAAGATCCAGCCCCAGCATTTT. Full variable domain (missing parts from reference TRBV19 and TRBJ1-5): DGGITQSPKYLFRKEGQNVTLSCEQNLNHDAMYWYRQDPGQGLRLIYYSQIVNDFQKGDIAEGYSVSREKKESFPLTVTSAQKNPTAFYLCASSPTVSKIQPQHFGDGTRLSIL.

The J gene is TRBJ1-1, the V gene TRBV4-2; D is unclear. V dropped 1 base and J dropped 11 bases, with 11 bases sitting between them. The CDR3 contains 12 residues. From germline, CDR1 is LGHNA and CDR2 YNFKEQ. The CDR3 region has the DNA TGTGCCAGCAGCCAAGCTCAGACTTACGCTTTCTTT. Translation: CASSQAQTYAFF.

The chain joins TRBV6-5 to TRBJ2-7, with 9 bases matching TRBD1. CDR3 length: 14 amino acids. Germline CDR1 MNHEY, CDR2 SVGAGI. Unmatched junction bases numbered 3, after V lost 1 base and J lost 5 bases. The CDR3 coding sequence is TGTGCCAGCAGTTACTATCGGACAGGGGACGAGCAGTACTTC. This sequence encodes CASSYYRTGDEQYF.

The chain recombines TRBV7-8 with TRBJ1-5, with D possibly being TRBD1 (6 bases). Trimming cost V 5 bases and J 4 bases, with 24 bases left between them. This CDR3 comprises 18 residues. The V gene's germline CDR1 is SGHVS and CDR2 FQNEAQ. Written as DNA, the CDR3 is TGTGCCAGCAGCCGACCGGGACACCCTCTTTTAGCAAATCAGCCCCAGCATTTT. Translated: CASSRPGHPLLANQPQHF.

This rearrangement joins TRBV14 to TRBJ2-7; TRBD2 matches at 10 bases. The V segment lost 4 bases and the J segment 2 bases; nucleotides outside the gene matches: 5. The CDR3 has 15 amino acids. Germline lookup yields CDR1 SGHDN and CDR2 FVKESK. The CDR3 DNA follows: TGTGCCAGCAGCCGAAATCTAGCGGGAGCCTACGAGCAGTACTTC. As protein: CASSRNLAGAYEQYF. Full variable domain (outside the CDR3, taken from reference TRBV14 and TRBJ2-7): EAGVTQFPSHSVIEKGQTVTLRCDPISGHDNLYWYRRVMGKEIKFLLHFVKESKQDESGMPNNRFLAERTGGTYSTLKVQPAELEDSGVYFCASSRNLAGAYEQYFGPGTRLTVT.

The chain couples TRBV5-1 to TRBJ2-5; tentative D call: TRBD2 (7 bases). The V end lost 2 bases, the J end lost 1 base, and 9 bases lay between the germline ends. CDR3 size: 14 residues. Germline V gene data show CDR1 as SGHRS and CDR2 as YFSETQ. CDR3 in DNA: TGCGCCAGCAGCTTAGGGGGGGCCCAAGAGACCCAGTACTTC. Its protein is CASSLGGAQETQYF. Full variable domain (remainder filled in from reference TRBV5-1 and TRBJ2-5): KAGVTQTPRYLIKTRGQQVTLSCSPISGHRSVSWYQQTPGQGLQFLFEYFSETQRNKGNFPGRFSGRQFSNSRSEMNVSTLELGDSALYLCASSLGGAQETQYFGPGTRLLVL.

This chain connects TRBV15 to TRBJ1-1, with D uncertain. Germline V gene lookup returns CDR1 LNHNV and CDR2 YYDKDF (reference sequence). The V and J ends lost 0 bases and 2 bases respectively, with 10 bases between them. This CDR3 region has 15 residues. CDR3 in amino acids: CATSRDPRKNTEAFF. CDR3 coding DNA: TGTGCCACCAGCAGAGATCCCAGGAAAAACACTGAAGCTTTCTTT. The full variable domain, rest sourced from reference TRBV15 and TRBJ1-1, is DAMVIQNPRYQVTQFGKPVTLSCSQTLNHNVMYWYQQKSSQAPKLLFHYYDKDFNNEADTPDNFQSRRPNTSFCFLDIRSPGLGDTAMYLCATSRDPRKNTEAFFGQGTRLTVV.

In this sample, this clone turned up once. The chain joins TRBV5-1 to TRBJ2-1; 8 bases agree with TRBD1. V trimming: 1 base; J trimming: 5 bases; junction bases outside the gene matches: 8. The CDR3 extends over 16 amino acids. The V gene's germline CDR1 is SGHRS and CDR2 YFSETQ. The chain's CDR3 is CASSLWGQEINNEQFF. As DNA, the CDR3 is TGCGCCAGCAGCTTGTGGGGACAGGAGATTAACAATGAGCAGTTCTTC.

DNA of the CDR3: TGCGCCAGCAGCCCACAGGGGGCTGGTGGCTCCTACGAGCAGTACTTC. This gives the protein CASSPQGAGGSYEQYF. J is TRBJ2-7 and V is TRBV5-1, with 9 bases that match TRBD1. Germline CDR1 SGHRS, CDR2 YFSETQ. With V trimmed by 4 bases and J by 0 bases, 8 bases remained unmatched. This CDR3 is built from 16 residues.

V gene TRBV18 combines with J gene TRBJ2-5; no reliable D call. Germline V CDR1 and CDR2: KGHSH, LQKENI. The germline V and J ends were trimmed by 3 bases and 0 bases, with 8 bases remaining between them. The CDR3 spans 14 residues. The CDR3 sequence: CASSPQEYQETQYF. As DNA, the CDR3 is TGTGCCAGCTCACCTCAAGAGTACCAAGAGACCCAGTACTTC. The full variable domain, its missing parts supplied by reference TRBV18 and TRBJ2-5, is NAGVMQNPRHLVRRRGQEARLRCSPMKGHSHVYWYRQLPEEGLKFMVYLQKENIIDESGMPKERFSAEFPKEGPSILRIQQVVRGDSAAYFCASSPQEYQETQYFGPGTRLLVL.

The chain employs TRBV11-1 and TRBJ2-5; the match to TRBD1 covers 8 bases. The ends lost 5 bases at V and 6 bases at J; junction bases unmatched: 5. Germline V gives CDR1 SGHAT, CDR2 FQDESV (reference sequence). The CDR3 consists of 13 residues. The CDR3, as DNA: TGTGCCAGCAGCCCAGGGGGCGCAAAGACCCAGTACTTC. Translation: CASSPGGAKTQYF.

This chain links TRBV10-2 with TRBJ2-7, with 9 bases identical to TRBD1. CDR3 length equals 15 residues. Germline V gene lookup returns CDR1 WSHSY and CDR2 SAAADI. V was pared by 7 bases and J by 3 bases, with 10 bases of the junction left unmatched. The CDR3 bases are TGCGCCAGCACGTCCCCGGGACAGGGTCACTACGAGCAGTACTTC. Protein sequence: CASTSPGQGHYEQYF.